These 21 T cell receptor beta chains were all obtained from the same sample, sequenced in a study of blood T cells in healthy people across ages. It was with a sample-barcoded 5' primer and a J-beta primer mix that a second PCR of roughly 7 to 12 cycles was run. Via MiXCR, TCRdb re-called the 5' RACE reads, giving one row per CDR3 protein. The sample carries almost 550,000 distinct CDR3 sequences, more than 20% recorded once. The data also belong to a second study, concerning T cells of mothers and their children.

The sequenced material came from blood. The receptors derive from a boy younger than 18 in good health.

The chain couples TRBV7-6 to TRBJ2-5; 9 nucleotides match TRBD2. The better agreement between TRBJ2-1 and the DNA end casts doubt on the J call. Germline loops: CDR1 SGHVS, CDR2 FNYEAQ. This CDR3 has 14 residues. The CDR3 DNA follows: TGTGCCAGCAGCGCTAGCGGGGCCCCGGATGAGCAGTTCTTC. It codes for CASSASGAPDEQFF.

This CDR3 is CASSQEGGLSYEQYF. The CDR3 DNA reads TGCGCCAGCAGCCAAGAAGGGGGGCTCTCCTACGAGCAGTACTTC. The J gene is TRBJ2-7, the V gene TRBV4-1, with D possibly being TRBD1 or TRBD2 (6 bases each). The CDR3 sequence is 15 residues long. The germline V gene encodes CDR1 MGHRA and CDR2 YSYEKL. Trimming took 0 bases from V and 0 from J, leaving 9 bases between them.

Note on this clonotype: Lacking the conserved final phenylalanine or tryptophan, this CDR3 likely reflects a read error. The chain employs TRBV14 and TRBJ1-2; no firm D call. From germline, CDR1 is SGHDN and CDR2 FVKESK. V lost 5 bases to trimming and J lost 1 base, with 11 bases between them. This CDR3 spans 14 amino acids. The CDR3 nucleotides read TGTGCCAGCAGCTATCTAGCGGATAACTATGGCTACACCCTC. Protein: CASSYLADNYGYTL.

The gene calls are TRBV20-1 and TRBJ2-7, with D perhaps given as TRBD1 or TRBD2 (5 bases each). The germline V gene has CDR1 DFQATT and CDR2 SNEGSKA (reference sequence). Between the trimmed V and J ends, which lost 3 bases and 2 bases, there was a span of 14 bases. The CDR3 is made up of 14 amino acids. The CDR3 DNA sequence: TGCAGTGCTAGTAAAATGGGACCTCCCTACGAGCAGTACTTC. Its translation is CSASKMGPPYEQYF.

J is TRBJ2-5 and V is TRBV28, with D perhaps given as TRBD1 or TRBD2 (5 bases each). The closer fit of TRBJ2-7 to the DNA end suggests the J call may be wrong. The CDR3 is made up of 12 amino acids. The germline V gene encodes CDR1 MDHEN and CDR2 SYDVKM. CDR3 region: CASHGTFYEQYF. Here the CDR3 DNA reads TGTGCCAGCCATGGGACGTTCTACGAGCAGTACTTC.

This clonotype was counted between two and nine times. The V call is TRBV4-3, the J call TRBJ2-7, with 7 positions matching TRBD2. The germline V gene has CDR1 LGHNA and CDR2 YSLEER. The CDR3 totals 17 residues. V trimming: 1 base; J trimming: 5 bases; junction bases outside the gene matches: 14. The CDR3 DNA follows: TGCGCCAGCAGCCAAGGGCTCGTAGGGGCGGGAGACCACGAGCAGTACTTC. This gives the protein CASSQGLVGAGDHEQYF.

This rearrangement joins TRBV2 to TRBJ2-3; 7 bases map to TRBD2. J was trimmed by 4 bases and V by 6 bases; bases with no gene match: 13. Germline V gives CDR1 SNHLY, CDR2 FYNNEI. CDR3 length equals 16 residues. CDR3 in amino acids: CASSAQGGDLADTQYF. CDR3 coding DNA: TGTGCCAGCAGCGCCCAGGGAGGGGATTTGGCAGATACGCAGTATTTT.

V is TRBV28 and J is TRBJ2-2; 12 bases agree with TRBD2. Trimming cost V 4 bases and J 6 bases; bases outside gene matches: 3. The CDR3 spans 15 residues. Per germline, CDR1 MDHEN and CDR2 SYDVKM. The CDR3 protein is CASSWLAGGPGELFF. The CDR3 DNA reads as TGTGCCAGCAGTTGGCTAGCGGGAGGGCCCGGGGAGCTGTTTTTT.

This clonotype was detected many times. The chain couples TRBV6-5 to TRBJ2-4; the D is unclear. The CDR3 has 19 amino acids. Trimming took 0 bases from V and 3 from J, leaving 21 bases between them. The V gene's germline CDR1 is MNHEY and CDR2 SVGAGI. CDR3 loop: CASSYSASDLVRSKNIQYF. DNA of the CDR3: TGTGCCAGCAGTTACTCGGCCTCAGATTTAGTGAGGAGCAAAAACATTCAGTACTTC.

This chain connects TRBV6-6 to TRBJ1-4, with D unresolved. The CDR3 loop spans 14 amino acids. Trimming cost V 5 bases and J 4 bases, with 11 bases left between them. Per the germline V gene, CDR1 is MNHNY and CDR2 is SVGAGI (reference sequence). In DNA form, the CDR3 reads TGTGCCAGCAGTATGATCGTGAATAATGAAAAACTGTTTTTT. This encodes CASSMIVNNEKLFF.

This clonotype was observed a handful of times. The chain has TRBV18 and TRBJ2-5; TRBD1 agrees at 7 bases. The J call is doubtful: the DNA matches TRBJ2-7 better. Germline V gene data show CDR1 as KGHSH and CDR2 as LQKENI. This CDR3 spans 14 amino acids. The CDR3 DNA is TGTGCCAGCTCACCACAGGGGGCCAACTACGAGCAGTACTTC. As protein: CASSPQGANYEQYF.

The V and J genes are TRBV6-1 and TRBJ2-5; D ambiguous. The germline CDR1 and CDR2 sequences are MNHNS and SASEGT. This CDR3 region has 15 residues. Trimming shortened V by 1 base and J by 5 bases, and 14 bases separated the two germline ends. The CDR3 bases are TGTGCCAGCAGTGAAGAAATTGGGCTTAGGGAGACCCAGTACTTC. This encodes CASSEEIGLRETQYF.

The gene calls are TRBV20-1 and TRBJ1-4; 11 bases align to TRBD1. The germline V gene encodes CDR1 DFQATT and CDR2 SNEGSKA (reference sequence). The CDR3 sequence is 19 residues long. Trimming cost V 6 bases and J 4 bases; bases outside gene matches: 19. The CDR3 protein is CSARSPRTGGPGDNEKLFF. The CDR3, as DNA: TGCAGTGCGCGTTCCCCACGGACAGGGGGCCCTGGCGATAATGAAAAACTGTTTTTT.

This clonotype has just a few counts. A read error may produce the germline difference seen at one junction end. The rearrangement joins TRBV29-1 to TRBJ1-2; possible D gene TRBD1, 6 bases. Germline assignment: CDR1 SQVTM and CDR2 ANQGSEA. CDR3 length: 12 residues. CDR3 bases: TGCAGCGTAGAAAACAGGGATCGGGGCTGCACCTTC. The encoded protein is CSVENRDRGCTF.

This clonotype was observed a handful of times. The chain is built from TRBV20-1 and TRBJ1-5, with no clear D. The V gene lost 1 base and the J gene lost 0 bases, with 7 bases spanning the gap. CDR3 length equals 14 residues. Per the germline V gene, CDR1 is DFQATT and CDR2 is SNEGSKA (reference sequence). DNA for the CDR3: TGCAGTGCTAGAGGCCAGTATAGCAATCAGCCCCAGCATTTT. This encodes CSARGQYSNQPQHF.

The chain carries TRBV6-2 or TRBV6-3 and TRBJ2-3; 7 positions match TRBD2. This CDR3 is 15 amino acids long. The germline V gene has CDR1 MNHEY and CDR2 SVGEGT. With V trimmed by 1 base and J by 3 bases, 4 bases remained unmatched. CDR3 loop: CASSYYGGGTDTQYF. CDR3 coding DNA: TGTGCCAGCAGTTACTATGGGGGAGGGACAGATACGCAGTATTTT.

A few counts support this clonotype. The V gene is TRBV5-1, the J gene TRBJ1-2; 10 bases align to TRBD1. The ends lost 0 bases at V and 4 bases at J; junction bases unmatched: 3. The V gene's germline CDR1 is SGHRS and CDR2 YFSETQ. The CDR3 spans 15 residues. For the CDR3, the DNA is TGCGCCAGCAGCTTGGGAGACAGGGGGCCCTATGGCTACACCTTC. Protein: CASSLGDRGPYGYTF.

The V gene is TRBV7-6, the J gene TRBJ2-3; the match to TRBD2 covers 13 bases. In germline, CDR1 is SGHVS, CDR2 FNYEAQ. J was trimmed by 6 bases and V by 1 base; bases with no gene match: 10. This CDR3 comprises 18 residues. CDR3 residues: CASSLDFGLAGAMDTQYF. DNA of the CDR3: TGTGCCAGCAGCTTAGACTTCGGACTAGCGGGAGCCATGGATACGCAGTATTTT. Based on the CDR3 plus reference TRBV7-6 and TRBJ2-3, the full variable domain is GAGVSQSPRYKVTKRGQDVALRCDPISGHVSLYWYRQALGQGPEFLTYFNYEAQQDKSGLPNDRFSAERPEGSISTLTIQRTEQRDSAMYRCASSLDFGLAGAMDTQYFGPGTRLTVL.

This clonotype has just a few counts. This sequence joins TRBV29-1 and TRBJ2-1, with 14 bases matching TRBD2. Germline V CDR1 and CDR2: SQVTM, ANQGSEA. The ends lost 5 bases at V and 0 bases at J; junction bases unmatched: 6. This CDR3 has 17 residues. CDR3 protein: CSVTGGLAGVSYNEQFF. The DNA of the CDR3 is TGCAGCGTTACAGGGGGACTAGCGGGAGTCTCCTACAATGAGCAGTTCTTC.

This clonotype was observed once. CDR3 coding DNA: TGTGCCAGCAGTGACGACAGGGCAGGGTCACCCCTCCACTTT. Its translation: CASSDDRAGSPLHF. The genes are TRBV2 and TRBJ1-6; 7 positions agree with TRBD1. Germline V gives CDR1 SNHLY, CDR2 FYNNEI. The junction had 6 bases not matched to a gene; V was cut back by 3 bases and J by 10 bases. This CDR3 spans 14 amino acids.

For the CDR3, the DNA is TGTGCCAGCAGCCCCCGAGGGGGGGGCTACAACACTGAAGCTTTCTTT. Translation gives CASSPRGGGYNTEAFF. The chain links TRBV7-9 to TRBJ1-1; D is possibly TRBD1 (6 bases). Germline CDR1 is SEHNR and CDR2 is FQNEAQ (reference sequence). V lost 5 bases and J lost 2, with 18 bases in between. The CDR3 is 16 amino acids. Filled out from reference TRBV7-9 and TRBJ1-1, the complete variable domain reads DTGVSQNPRHKITKRGQNVTFRCDPISEHNRLYWYRQTLGQGPEFLTYFQNEAQLEKSRLLSDRFSAERPKGSFSTLEIQRTEQGDSAMYLCASSPRGGGYNTEAFFGQGTRLTVV.